This TCR beta chain is from a study of monozygotic twins with inflammatory bowel disease. Broader study findings: The authors note that differing immunosuppressive treatments may have added variability to patient repertoires. Healthy twins showed more clonotype sharing with others than IBD patients, especially patients with disease activity.

Germline V gene lookup returns CDR1 SGHAT and CDR2 FQNNGV. The CDR3 is 14 amino acids. A 6-nucleotide sample barcode was carried by the UMIs, which template switching added. TCRdb derives one entry per CDR3 protein from the 5' RACE reads, leaving out DNA. This repertoire includes 300,000 to 350,000 distinct CDR3 sequences. To note about this clonotype: The antigen is unknown.

The chain combines TRBV11-2 with TRBJ2-7; TCRdb designates TRBD1, a call that cannot be tested without DNA. The TCR comes from a human donor with ulcerative colitis or Crohn's disease, or a healthy co-twin of an affected twin (not recorded which). The sequencing input was blood. CDR3 sequence: CASSLERGTGEQYF.